The clone carrying this T cell receptor beta chain was counted many times. What it binds is unknown. Time point defined: longitudinal time-point 1 (baseline). These data are taken from a study of neurological immune-mediated disorders. Study results and limitations: No expanded-clone CDR3 amino acid sequence recurred across subjects, suggesting private TCR-beta repertoires. In HTLV-1-associated myelopathy, TCR clonal expansion was greatest, whereas multiple sclerosis had the least, falling below healthy controls.

TCRdb passed the 5' RACE reads through MiXCR, listing each CDR3 protein once. The repertoire consists of some 60,000 distinct CDR3 sequences, with roughly 10% occurring once and the leading ten covering 6% to 8.5%. The sequence derives from a male donor with HTLV-1-associated myelopathy (HAM/TSP). Sequences were obtained from PBMCs.

CDR3: CASSYASVSTDTQYF. The DNA of the CDR3 is TGTGCCAGCAGTTACGCGTCAGTGAGCACAGATACGCAGTATTTT. The chain couples TRBV6-2 or TRBV6-3 to TRBJ2-3; D unresolved. Germline V gene data show CDR1 as MNHEY and CDR2 as SVGEGT. This CDR3 has 15 amino acids. V lost 2 bases to trimming and J lost 0 bases, with 9 bases between them.